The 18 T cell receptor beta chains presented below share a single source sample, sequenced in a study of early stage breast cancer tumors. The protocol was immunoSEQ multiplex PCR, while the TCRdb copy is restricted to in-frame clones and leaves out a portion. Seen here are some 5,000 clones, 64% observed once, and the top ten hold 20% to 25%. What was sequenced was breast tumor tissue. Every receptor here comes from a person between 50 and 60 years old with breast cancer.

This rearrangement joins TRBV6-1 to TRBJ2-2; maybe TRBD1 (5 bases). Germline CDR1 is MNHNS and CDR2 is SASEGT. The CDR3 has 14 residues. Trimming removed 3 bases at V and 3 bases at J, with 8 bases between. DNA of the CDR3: TGTGCCAGCAGTGAGGGGCGATACACCGGGGAGCTGTTTTTT. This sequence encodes CASSEGRYTGELFF.

This chain's CDR3 is CASSSQGADQPQHF. In DNA, the CDR3 is TGTGCCAGCAGTTCACAGGGGGCAGATCAGCCCCAGCATTTT. The V and J genes are TRBV6-6 and TRBJ1-5; the match to TRBD1 covers 9 bases. The CDR3 totals 14 residues. The V segment lost 4 bases and the J segment 5 bases; nucleotides outside the gene matches: 3. Germline CDR1 MNHNY, CDR2 SVGAGI (reference sequence).

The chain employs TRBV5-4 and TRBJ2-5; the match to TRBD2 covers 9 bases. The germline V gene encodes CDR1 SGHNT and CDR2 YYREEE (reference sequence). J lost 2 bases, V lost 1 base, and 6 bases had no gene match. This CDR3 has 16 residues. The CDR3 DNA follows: TGTGCCAGCAGCTTGACCGGCGGGGGGGATCAAGAGACCCAGTACTTC. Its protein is CASSLTGGGDQETQYF.

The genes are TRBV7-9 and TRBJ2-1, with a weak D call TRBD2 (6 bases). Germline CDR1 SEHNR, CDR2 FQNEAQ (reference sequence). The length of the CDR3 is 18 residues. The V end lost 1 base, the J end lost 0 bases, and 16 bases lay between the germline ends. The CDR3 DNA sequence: TGTGCCAGCAGCTTAGTGTCGCTAGCGTTAAGCTCCTACAATGAGCAGTTCTTC. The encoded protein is CASSLVSLALSSYNEQFF.

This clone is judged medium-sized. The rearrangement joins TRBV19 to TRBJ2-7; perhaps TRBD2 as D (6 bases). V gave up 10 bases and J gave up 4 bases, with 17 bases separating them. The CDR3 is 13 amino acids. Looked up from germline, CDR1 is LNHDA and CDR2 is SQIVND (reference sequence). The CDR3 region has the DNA TGTGCCACCGCCTTAACGGGAGTATACGAGCAGTACTTC. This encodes CATALTGVYEQYF.

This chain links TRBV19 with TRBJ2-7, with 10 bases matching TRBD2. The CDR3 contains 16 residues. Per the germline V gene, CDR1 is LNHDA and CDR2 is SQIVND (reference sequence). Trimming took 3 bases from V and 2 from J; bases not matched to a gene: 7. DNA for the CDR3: TGTGCCAGTAGTATGAAGACTAGCGGGTTACCCTACGAGCAGTACTTC. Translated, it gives CASSMKTSGLPYEQYF.

CDR3 region: CASSLAPSDNYGYTF. CDR3 nucleotides: TGTGCCAGCAGCTTAGCGCCCTCCGATAACTATGGCTACACCTTC. The V and J genes are TRBV7-2 and TRBJ1-2; D remains unclear. The germline V gene has CDR1 SGHTA and CDR2 FQGNSA. This CDR3 has 15 residues. Trimming took off 0 bases at V and 1 base at J, with 9 bases between the two ends. The entire variable domain, with the rest obtained from reference TRBV7-2 and TRBJ1-2, is as follows: GAGVSQSPSNKVTEKGKDVELRCDPISGHTALYWYRQSLGQGLEFLIYFQGNSAPDKSGLPSDRFSAERTGGSVSTLTIQRTQQEDSAVYLCASSLAPSDNYGYTFGSGTRLTVV.

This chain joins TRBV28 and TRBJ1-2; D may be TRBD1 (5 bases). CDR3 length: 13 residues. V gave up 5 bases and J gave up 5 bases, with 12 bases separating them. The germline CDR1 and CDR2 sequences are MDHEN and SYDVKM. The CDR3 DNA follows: TGTGCCAGCAGTAACTCAAGGGGATATGGCTACACCTTC. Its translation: CASSNSRGYGYTF.

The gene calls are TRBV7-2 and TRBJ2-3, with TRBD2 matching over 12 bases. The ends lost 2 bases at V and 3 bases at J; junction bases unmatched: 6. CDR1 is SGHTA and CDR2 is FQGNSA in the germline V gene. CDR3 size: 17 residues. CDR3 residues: CASSLRLAGGPTDTQYF. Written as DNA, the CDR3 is TGTGCCAGCAGCTTACGGCTAGCGGGAGGGCCGACAGATACGCAGTATTTT.

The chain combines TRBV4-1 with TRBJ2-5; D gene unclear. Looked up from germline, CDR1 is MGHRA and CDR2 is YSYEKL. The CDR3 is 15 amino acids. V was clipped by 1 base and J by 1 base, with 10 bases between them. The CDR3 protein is CASSQASRSQETQYF. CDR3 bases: TGCGCCAGCAGCCAAGCTTCGAGATCCCAAGAGACCCAGTACTTC.

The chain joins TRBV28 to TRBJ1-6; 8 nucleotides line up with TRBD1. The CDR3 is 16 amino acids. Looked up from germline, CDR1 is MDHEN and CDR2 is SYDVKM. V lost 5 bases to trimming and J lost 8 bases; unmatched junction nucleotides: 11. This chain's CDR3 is CASSRTGGTTDSPLHF. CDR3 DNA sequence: TGTGCCAGCAGTCGAACAGGGGGTACTACTGATTCACCCCTCCACTTT.

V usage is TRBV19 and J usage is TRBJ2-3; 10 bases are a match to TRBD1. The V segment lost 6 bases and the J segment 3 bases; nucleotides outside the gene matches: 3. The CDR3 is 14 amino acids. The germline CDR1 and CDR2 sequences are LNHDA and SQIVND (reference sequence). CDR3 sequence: CASRGQGGTDTQYF. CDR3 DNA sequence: TGTGCCAGTAGAGGACAGGGGGGGACAGATACGCAGTATTTT.

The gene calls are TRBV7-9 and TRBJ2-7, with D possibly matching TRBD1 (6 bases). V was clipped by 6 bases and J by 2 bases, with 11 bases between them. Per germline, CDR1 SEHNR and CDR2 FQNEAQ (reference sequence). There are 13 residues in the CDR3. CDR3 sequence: CASRSAGAYEQYF. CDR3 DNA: TGTGCCAGCAGATCCGCAGGGGCCTACGAGCAGTACTTC.

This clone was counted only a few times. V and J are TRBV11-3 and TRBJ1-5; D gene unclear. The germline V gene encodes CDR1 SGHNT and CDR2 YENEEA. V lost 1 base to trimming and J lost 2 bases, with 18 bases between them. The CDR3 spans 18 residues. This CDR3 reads CASSLGGIRIRRNQPQHF. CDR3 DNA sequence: TGTGCCAGCAGCTTAGGAGGAATCCGCATCCGCCGCAATCAGCCCCAGCATTTT.

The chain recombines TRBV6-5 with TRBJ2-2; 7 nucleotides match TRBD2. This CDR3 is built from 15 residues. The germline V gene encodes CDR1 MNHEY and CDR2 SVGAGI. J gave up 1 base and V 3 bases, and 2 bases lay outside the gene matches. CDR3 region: CASSYSSGNTGELFF. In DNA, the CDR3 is TGTGCCAGCAGTTATTCTAGCGGGAACACCGGGGAGCTGTTTTTT.

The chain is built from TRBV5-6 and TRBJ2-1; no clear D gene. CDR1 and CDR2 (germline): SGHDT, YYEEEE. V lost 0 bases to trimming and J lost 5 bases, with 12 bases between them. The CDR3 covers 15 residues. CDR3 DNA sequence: TGTGCCAGCAGCTTGGGTTGGTCGAGGAACAATGAGCAGTTCTTC. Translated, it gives CASSLGWSRNNEQFF.

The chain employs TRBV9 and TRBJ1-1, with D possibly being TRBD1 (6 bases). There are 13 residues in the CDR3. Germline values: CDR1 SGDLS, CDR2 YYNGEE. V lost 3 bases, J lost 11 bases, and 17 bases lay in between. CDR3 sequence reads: CASSDTGGRAAFF. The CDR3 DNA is TGTGCCAGCAGCGATACGGGGGGCAGAGCGGCTTTCTTT.

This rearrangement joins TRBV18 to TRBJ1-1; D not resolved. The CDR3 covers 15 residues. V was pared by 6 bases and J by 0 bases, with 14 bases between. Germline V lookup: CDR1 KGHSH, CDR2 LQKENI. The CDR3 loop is CASSLDGAMNTEAFF. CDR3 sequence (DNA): TGTGCCAGCTCGCTCGACGGTGCTATGAACACTGAAGCTTTCTTT.